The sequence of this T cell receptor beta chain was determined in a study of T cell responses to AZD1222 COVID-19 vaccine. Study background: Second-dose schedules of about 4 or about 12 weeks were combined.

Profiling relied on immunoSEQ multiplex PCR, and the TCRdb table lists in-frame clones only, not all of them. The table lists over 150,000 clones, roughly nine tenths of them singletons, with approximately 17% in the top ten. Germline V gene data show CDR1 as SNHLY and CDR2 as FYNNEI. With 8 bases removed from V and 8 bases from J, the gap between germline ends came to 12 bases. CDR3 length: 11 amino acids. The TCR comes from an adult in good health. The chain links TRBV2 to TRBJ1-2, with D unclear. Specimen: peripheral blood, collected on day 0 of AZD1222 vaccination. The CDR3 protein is CASARERGYTF. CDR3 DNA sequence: TGTGCCAGCGCTAGGGAGAGGGGCTACACCTTC.